This T cell receptor (beta chain) was recovered during a study of technical replicates of blood from a few donors. This table comes from immunoSEQ multiplex PCR, and its TCRdb copy is limited to in-frame clones, with some not included. This sample carries roughly 62,000 clones, about 95% of them seen once, and the ten largest clones take 2.5% to 3.5%. This clone occurred once. In germline, CDR1 is MRHNA, CDR2 SNTAGT. The CDR3 loop spans 13 amino acids. The ends were cut back, 6 bases at V and 4 bases at J, with 12 bases in the middle. The clonotype originates from a human donor in good health. Some clones in this sample may be carry-over from other donors' samples. Specimen: PBMCs. This rearrangement joins TRBV6-4 to TRBJ2-5, with D possibly being TRBD2 (5 bases). The CDR3 DNA follows: TGTGCCAGCAGGTGTCTGGCGGGAGAGACCCAGTACTTC. It translates to CASRCLAGETQYF.